This T cell receptor beta chain was identified during a study of blood T cell repertoires in COVID-19. Original handling: Scientists estimated how many nucleated cells there were by amplifying reference gene primers. Here immunoSEQ multiplex PCR was the method, and the copy in TCRdb shows in-frame clones only, minus some. V, J and clone size are taken as reported in that table, and D and trimming were inferred from the DNA itself. The sample lists a few hundred thousand clones, about 85% occurring once. This CDR3 is built from 13 residues. V was shortened by 6 bases and J by 1 base, with 9 bases between the two germline ends.

The rearrangement links TRBV12-3 or TRBV12-4 to TRBJ1-1, with D perhaps matching TRBD1 (5 bases). Sequenced input: PBMCs or T cells enriched from blood (not recorded which). The sequence came from a woman in her forties or fifties who had been exposed to COVID-19. CDR3 amino acids: CASRVDRNTEAFF. CDR3 nucleotide sequence: TGTGCCAGCAGGGTAGACAGGAACACTGAAGCTTTCTTT.